One and the same sample provided the 23 T cell receptor beta chains below, sequenced in a study of response to subunit inactivated influenza vaccine. A single record per CDR3 protein comes from TCRdb applying MiXCR to the RT-PCR reads. The sample shows about 540,000 distinct CDR3 sequences, approximately 20% of them seen only once. These records were also assigned to another study, of T cells expressing NK-cell markers. That work adds: cDNA encoding TCR beta was synthesized via 5'RACE template switching incorporating UMIs.

Sequencing used CD4+ T cells sorted from PBMCs, obtained 11 to 12 days after vaccination. These receptors were obtained from a man aged 50 to 60 who received an inactivated influenza vaccine.

This chain connects TRBV19 to TRBJ2-5; TRBD2 is a possible D gene (6 bases). This CDR3 is 16 amino acids long. Per germline, CDR1 LNHDA and CDR2 SQIVND (reference sequence). Between the trimmed V and J ends, which lost 5 bases and 5 bases, there was a span of 21 bases. DNA for the CDR3: TGTGCCAGTAGTCCCCCACCGGGACTGGGCAGTGAGACCCAGTACTTC. Amino acids: CASSPPPGLGSETQYF.

This clonotype was seen more than once but under ten times. The chain combines TRBV28 with TRBJ2-7; a possible D gene is TRBD1 (5 bases). The germline V gene encodes CDR1 MDHEN and CDR2 SYDVKM. Deletions cut 5 bases from V and 0 bases from J, with 20 bases between. There are 17 residues in the CDR3. CDR3 nucleotides: TGTGCCAGCAGTCCTTTAACTTTAGGGGTGGACTCCTACGAGCAGTACTTC. Translating gives CASSPLTLGVDSYEQYF.

This clonotype was counted between two and nine times. The chain combines TRBV11-2 with TRBJ2-3; 11 bases line up with TRBD2. The V gene end was trimmed by 1 base and the J gene end by 0 bases; junction bases not matched to a gene: 6. CDR1 SGHAT and CDR2 FQNNGV come from the germline V gene. The CDR3 runs 18 residues. CDR3 nucleotide sequence: TGTGCCAGCAGCTTAGGAACTAGCGGGGGATCTAGCACAGATACGCAGTATTTT. It encodes CASSLGTSGGSSTDTQYF.

This clonotype appeared many times. The CDR3 here is CASSSGHPGNTIYF. The CDR3 DNA is TGTGCCAGCAGCTCTGGACATCCTGGAAACACCATATATTTT. The chain uses TRBV7-2 and TRBJ1-3; D might be TRBD1 (5 bases). Germline-derived CDR1 and CDR2 are SGHTA and FQGNSA. Trimming removed 4 bases from V and 2 bases from J, with 9 bases in between. The CDR3 runs 14 residues.

This clonotype has a handful of counts. The V gene is TRBV7-2, the J gene TRBJ2-7; D is uncertain. The CDR3 covers 14 residues. Germline V lookup: CDR1 SGHTA, CDR2 FQGNSA. The germline V and J ends were trimmed by 0 bases and 1 base, with 7 bases remaining between them. The CDR3 is CASSLARQSYEQYF. The CDR3 nucleotides are TGTGCCAGCAGCTTAGCGCGGCAATCCTACGAGCAGTACTTC.

This clonotype appeared a few times. The chain combines TRBV5-6 with TRBJ1-5, with TRBD1 matching over 7 bases. J gave up 7 bases and V 2 bases, and 6 bases lay outside the gene matches. This CDR3 is built from 14 residues. Germline CDR1 SGHDT, CDR2 YYEEEE. Here the CDR3 reads CASSLAQGMQPQHF. The CDR3 DNA reads as TGTGCCAGCAGCTTAGCACAGGGGATGCAGCCCCAGCATTTT.

V and J are TRBV12-3 or TRBV12-4 and TRBJ2-2; 8 bases line up with TRBD2. The junction had 3 bases not matched to a gene; V was cut back by 5 bases and J by 7 bases. CDR3 length: 13 amino acids. Here the CDR3 reads CASSPGLVGELFF. The CDR3 DNA follows: TGTGCCAGCAGTCCGGGACTAGTCGGGGAGCTGTTTTTT.

Only a few counts were recorded for this clonotype. The chain employs TRBV28 and TRBJ2-1, with D maybe TRBD1 (7 bases). The CDR3 totals 16 residues. The germline V gene encodes CDR1 MDHEN and CDR2 SYDVKM. V lost 4 bases, J lost 1 base, and 14 bases lay in between. The CDR3 DNA reads TGTGCCAGCAGTTCCGAGGGGGCGGGATCCTACAATGAGCAGTTCTTC. Translated, it gives CASSSEGAGSYNEQFF.

The rearrangement joins TRBV7-2 to TRBJ2-2; D is undetermined. Germline V lookup: CDR1 SGHTA, CDR2 FQGNSA. The ends were cut back, 1 base at V and 8 bases at J, with 14 bases in the middle. This CDR3 spans 15 amino acids. The CDR3 bases are TGTGCCAGCAGCTTAGGGTTTGGAGAATGGGGGGAGCTGTTTTTT. It encodes CASSLGFGEWGELFF.

The chain couples TRBV20-1 to TRBJ2-7; D perhaps matches TRBD1 (6 bases). Germline V gene data show CDR1 as DFQATT and CDR2 as SNEGSKA (reference sequence). Deletions cut 6 bases from V and 2 bases from J, with 11 bases between. CDR3 length: 12 amino acids. In DNA, the CDR3 is TGCAGTGCCGGACAGCGAACCTACGAGCAGTACTTC. This sequence encodes CSAGQRTYEQYF.

J is TRBJ2-7 and V is TRBV4-2; D possibly uses TRBD1 or TRBD2 (6 bases each). The CDR3 totals 15 residues. Trimming cost V 0 bases and J 4 bases, with 13 bases left between them. CDR1 is LGHNA, CDR2 YNFKEQ, per germline. The CDR3 region has the DNA TGTGCCAGCAGCCAAGATCGGGGGCCCCCATACGAGCAGTACTTC. Protein product: CASSQDRGPPYEQYF.

J is TRBJ2-1 and V is TRBV12-3 or TRBV12-4, with D possibly TRBD1 on 6 matching bases. V shed 6 bases and J shed 6 bases, with 21 bases lying between them. This CDR3 has 16 amino acids. The CDR3 nucleotides are TGTGCCAGCAGCCCACAGGGTACTAGGGTCATCAATGAGCAGTTCTTC. This encodes CASSPQGTRVINEQFF.

The rearrangement uses TRBV20-1 and TRBJ1-6; 9 bases map to TRBD1. CDR1 is DFQATT, CDR2 SNEGSKA, per germline (reference sequence). The CDR3 loop spans 15 amino acids. The J segment lost 7 bases and the V segment lost 1 base, leaving 5 bases of the junction unmatched. The chain's CDR3 is CSARVPTGGNSPLHF. CDR3 DNA: TGCAGTGCTAGAGTTCCGACAGGGGGAAATTCACCCCTCCACTTT.

This clonotype was detected only a few times. This chain connects TRBV20-1 to TRBJ2-7, with D uncertain. The CDR3 is 11 amino acids. Trimming took 6 bases from V and 3 from J, leaving 9 bases between them. Germline values: CDR1 DFQATT, CDR2 SNEGSKA (reference sequence). DNA for the CDR3: TGCAGTGCCCCAGATCGCTACGAGCAGTACTTC. It is translated as CSAPDRYEQYF.

At least ten counts were recorded for this clonotype. This chain connects TRBV5-1 to TRBJ1-2; TRBD1 matches 7 bases. The CDR3 runs 15 residues. Per the germline V gene, CDR1 is SGHRS and CDR2 is YFSETQ. J gave up 6 bases and V 4 bases, and 12 bases lay outside the gene matches. The CDR3, as DNA: TGCGCCAGCAGCCTGAGAGGGGGCGGTCCCGATGGCTACACCTTC. Its protein product is CASSLRGGGPDGYTF.

V usage is TRBV20-1 and J usage is TRBJ2-1, with TRBD1 identical over 7 bases. The CDR3 length is 15 residues. The V and J ends lost 6 bases and 3 bases, in that order; junction bases with no gene match: 11. CDR1 and CDR2 (germline): DFQATT, SNEGSKA (reference sequence). CDR3 nucleotides: TGCAGTGCCCCACCGGGACAGCGAAACTACAATGAGCAGTTCTTC. Translated: CSAPPGQRNYNEQFF.

J is TRBJ2-5 and V is TRBV29-1; D possibly corresponds to TRBD1 (6 bases). CDR3 length: 15 residues. CDR1 and CDR2 from the germline V gene are SQVTM and ANQGSEA. V gave up 5 bases and J gave up 3 bases, with 19 bases separating them. The CDR3 DNA follows: TGCAGCGTTACCTATAGGGGGTCAGGAAAAGAGACCCAGTACTTC. Amino acids: CSVTYRGSGKETQYF.

This clonotype was seen many times. This chain uses TRBV12-3 or TRBV12-4 with TRBJ2-5; 7 bases line up with TRBD1. The CDR3 loop spans 14 amino acids. V lost 1 base and J lost 2; bases outside the gene matches: 1. The CDR3 here is CASSLGGQQETQYF. The DNA of the CDR3 is TGTGCCAGCAGTTTAGGGGGACAGCAAGAGACCCAGTACTTC.

This clonotype was seen repeatedly, ten times or more. One end of the junction fails to match germline, which may point to a read error. The chain uses TRBV7-2 and TRBJ1-2, with a tentative D call TRBD1 (5 bases). CDR1 is SGHTA, CDR2 FQGNSA, per germline. The CDR3 contains 14 residues. This CDR3 is CASSLGTSNYGYTF. Here the CDR3 DNA reads TGCGCCAGCAGCTTGGGGACCAGTAACTATGGCTACACCTTC. The complete variable domain, with remaining parts taken from reference TRBV7-2 and TRBJ1-2, reads GAGVSQSPSNKVTEKGKDVELRCDPISGHTALYWYRQSLGQGLEFLIYFQGNSAPDKSGLPSDRFSAERTGGSVSTLTIQRTQQEDSAVYLCASSLGTSNYGYTFGSGTRLTVV.

The chain employs TRBV5-1 and TRBJ2-2; 7 bases map to TRBD1. The V gene's germline CDR1 is SGHRS and CDR2 YFSETQ. The CDR3 is made up of 14 amino acids. V lost 4 bases and J lost 6; bases outside the gene matches: 6. CDR3: CASSSYRGAGELFF. The CDR3 DNA reads TGCGCCAGCAGCAGTTACAGGGGCGCCGGGGAGCTGTTTTTT.

V usage is TRBV20-1 and J usage is TRBJ2-5; D gene unclear. The V end lost 6 bases, the J end lost 2 bases, and 16 bases lay between the germline ends. This CDR3 region has 14 residues. Germline CDR1 DFQATT, CDR2 SNEGSKA (reference sequence). The CDR3 sequence: CSATRGAAQETQYF. Here the CDR3 DNA reads TGCAGTGCGACAAGAGGCGCGGCTCAAGAGACCCAGTACTTC.

This chain uses TRBV10-2 with TRBJ1-5; the D gene is possibly TRBD1 (5 bases). CDR1 and CDR2 (germline): WSHSY, SAAADI. Trimming stripped 10 bases from V and 5 bases from J, with 21 bases between. This CDR3 comprises 15 residues. CDR3: CATKWGSEYDQPQHF. CDR3 nucleotide sequence: TGCGCCACCAAGTGGGGGTCGGAATACGATCAGCCCCAGCATTTT.

The rearrangement links TRBV12-3 or TRBV12-4 to TRBJ2-1, with TRBD1 identical over 7 bases. V lost 7 bases, J lost 5 bases, and 5 bases stayed unmatched. This CDR3 contains 13 residues. Written as DNA, the CDR3 is TGTGCCAGCAAAGGACAGGCTCACAATGAGCAGTTCTTC. Translating it yields CASKGQAHNEQFF.